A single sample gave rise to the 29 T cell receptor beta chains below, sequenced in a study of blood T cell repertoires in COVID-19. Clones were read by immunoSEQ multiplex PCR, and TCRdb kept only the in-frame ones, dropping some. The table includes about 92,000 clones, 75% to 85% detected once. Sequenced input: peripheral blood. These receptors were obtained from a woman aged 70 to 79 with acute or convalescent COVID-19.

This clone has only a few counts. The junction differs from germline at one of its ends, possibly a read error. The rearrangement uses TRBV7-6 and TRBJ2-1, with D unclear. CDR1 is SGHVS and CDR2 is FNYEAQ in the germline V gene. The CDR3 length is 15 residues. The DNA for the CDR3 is TGTGCCAGCAGCCACCACCGCGACTCCAACAATGAGCAGTTCTTC. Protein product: CASSHHRDSNNEQFF.

CDR3 in amino acids: CAWSPGGDTQYF. CDR3 nucleotide sequence: TGTGCCTGGAGCCCGGGGGGAGATACGCAGTATTTT. This chain joins TRBV30 and TRBJ2-3, with 7 positions matching TRBD2. Losses at the gene ends were 3 bases for V and 5 bases for J; bases not matched to a gene: 2. The CDR3 consists of 12 residues. The germline V gene encodes CDR1 GTSNPN and CDR2 SVGIG (reference sequence).

CDR3 region: CASSYTRGRPQHF. In DNA, the CDR3 is TGTGCCAGCAGTTATACCAGGGGGCGGCCCCAGCATTTT. The V call is TRBV6-6, the J call TRBJ1-5, with 8 bases matching TRBD1. J gave up 9 bases and V 3 bases, and 4 bases lay outside the gene matches. Germline V gives CDR1 MNHNY, CDR2 SVGAGI (reference sequence). This CDR3 spans 13 amino acids.

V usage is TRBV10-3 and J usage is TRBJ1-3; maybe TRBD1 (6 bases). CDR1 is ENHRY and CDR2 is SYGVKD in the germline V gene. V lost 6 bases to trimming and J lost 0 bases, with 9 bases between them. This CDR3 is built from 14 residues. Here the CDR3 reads CAIRGTSSGNTIYF. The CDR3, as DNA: TGTGCCATCAGGGGGACAAGCTCTGGAAACACCATATATTTT.

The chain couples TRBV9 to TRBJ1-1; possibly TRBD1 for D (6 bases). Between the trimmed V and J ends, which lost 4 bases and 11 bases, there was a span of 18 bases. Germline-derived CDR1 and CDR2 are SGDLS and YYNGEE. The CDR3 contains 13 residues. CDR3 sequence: CASSFRQVEYAFF. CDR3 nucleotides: TGTGCCAGCAGCTTCAGACAGGTGGAGTATGCTTTCTTT.

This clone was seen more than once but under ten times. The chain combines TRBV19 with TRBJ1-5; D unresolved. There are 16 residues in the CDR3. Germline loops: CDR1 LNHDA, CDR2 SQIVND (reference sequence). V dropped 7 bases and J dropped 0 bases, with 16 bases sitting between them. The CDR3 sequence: CASTLTKLPSNQPQHF. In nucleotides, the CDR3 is TGTGCCAGTACCCTTACCAAGCTTCCTAGCAATCAGCCCCAGCATTTT.

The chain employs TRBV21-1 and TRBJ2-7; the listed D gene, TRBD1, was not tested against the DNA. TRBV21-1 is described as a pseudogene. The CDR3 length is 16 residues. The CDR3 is CASSKRTDRVRYEQYF. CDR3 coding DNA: TGTGCCAGCAGCAAACGCACGGACAGGGTAAGGTACGAGCAGTACTTC.

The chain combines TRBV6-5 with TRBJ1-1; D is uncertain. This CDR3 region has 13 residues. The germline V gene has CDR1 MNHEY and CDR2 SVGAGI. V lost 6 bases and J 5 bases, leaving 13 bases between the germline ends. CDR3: CASRRGSGTEAFF. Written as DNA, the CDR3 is TGTGCCAGCAGGAGAGGGTCTGGAACTGAAGCTTTCTTT.

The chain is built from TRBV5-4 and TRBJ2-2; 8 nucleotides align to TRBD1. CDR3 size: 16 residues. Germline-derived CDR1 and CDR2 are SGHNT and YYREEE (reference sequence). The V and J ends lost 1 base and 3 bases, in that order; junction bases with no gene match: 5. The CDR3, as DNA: TGTGCCAGCAGCTTGTCCTGGGGACAGGACACCGGGGAGCTGTTTTTT. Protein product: CASSLSWGQDTGELFF.

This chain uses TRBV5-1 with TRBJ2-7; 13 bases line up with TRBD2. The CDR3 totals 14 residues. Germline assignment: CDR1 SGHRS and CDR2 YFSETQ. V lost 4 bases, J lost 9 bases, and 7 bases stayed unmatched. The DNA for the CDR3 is TGCGCCAGCAGCACCGGGACTAGCGGGGAGGTGCAGTACTTC. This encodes CASSTGTSGEVQYF.

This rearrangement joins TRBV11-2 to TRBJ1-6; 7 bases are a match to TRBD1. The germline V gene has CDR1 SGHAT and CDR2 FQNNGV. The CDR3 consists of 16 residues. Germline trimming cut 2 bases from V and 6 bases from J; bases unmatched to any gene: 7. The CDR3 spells CASSLTRTGFNSPLHF. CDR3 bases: TGTGCCAGCAGCTTAACCAGGACAGGTTTTAATTCACCCCTCCACTTT.

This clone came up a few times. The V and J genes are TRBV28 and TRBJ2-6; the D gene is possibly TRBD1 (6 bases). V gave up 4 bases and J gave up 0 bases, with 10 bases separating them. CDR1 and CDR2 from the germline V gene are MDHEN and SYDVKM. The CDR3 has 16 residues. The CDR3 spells CASSWQGTSGANVLTF. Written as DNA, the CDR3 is TGTGCCAGCAGTTGGCAGGGGACCTCTGGGGCCAACGTCCTGACTTTC.

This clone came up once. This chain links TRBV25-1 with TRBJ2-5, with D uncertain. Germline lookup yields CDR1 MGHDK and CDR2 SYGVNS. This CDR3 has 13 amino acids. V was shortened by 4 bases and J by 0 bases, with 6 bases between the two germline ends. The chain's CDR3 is CASSGPNQETQYF. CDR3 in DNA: TGTGCCAGCAGTGGGCCCAACCAAGAGACCCAGTACTTC.

CDR3 loop: CASSSGTSGGVSDTQYF. In nucleotides, the CDR3 is TGTGCCAGCAGCTCCGGGACTAGCGGGGGGGTGTCAGATACGCAGTATTTT. The chain is built from TRBV11-2 and TRBJ2-3; TRBD2 aligns across 16 bases. Trimming removed 4 bases from V and 4 bases from J; junction bases left unmatched: 5. CDR3 size: 17 residues. The germline CDR1 and CDR2 sequences are SGHAT and FQNNGV.

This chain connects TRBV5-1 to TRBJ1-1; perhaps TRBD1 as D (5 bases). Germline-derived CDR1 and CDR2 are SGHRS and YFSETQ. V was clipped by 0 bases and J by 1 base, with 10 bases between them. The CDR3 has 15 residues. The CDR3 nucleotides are TGCGCCAGCAGCTTGGTAGGGGCACAGAACACTGAAGCTTTCTTT. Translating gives CASSLVGAQNTEAFF. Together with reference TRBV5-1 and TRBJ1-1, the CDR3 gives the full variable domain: KAGVTQTPRYLIKTRGQQVTLSCSPISGHRSVSWYQQTPGQGLQFLFEYFSETQRNKGNFPGRFSGRQFSNSRSEMNVSTLELGDSALYLCASSLVGAQNTEAFFGQGTRLTVV.

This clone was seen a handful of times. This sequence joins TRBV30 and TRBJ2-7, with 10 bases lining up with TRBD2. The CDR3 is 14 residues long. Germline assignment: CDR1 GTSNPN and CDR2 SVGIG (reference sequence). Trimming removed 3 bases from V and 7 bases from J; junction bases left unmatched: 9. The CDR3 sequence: CAWSPLAGVREQYF. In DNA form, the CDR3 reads TGTGCCTGGAGCCCCCTAGCGGGAGTGCGAGAGCAGTACTTC.

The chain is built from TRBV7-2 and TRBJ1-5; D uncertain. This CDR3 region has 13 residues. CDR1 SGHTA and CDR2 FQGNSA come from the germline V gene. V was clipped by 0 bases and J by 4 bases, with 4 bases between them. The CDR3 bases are TGTGCCAGCAGCTTAGCCCTGAATCAGCCCCAGCATTTT. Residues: CASSLALNQPQHF.

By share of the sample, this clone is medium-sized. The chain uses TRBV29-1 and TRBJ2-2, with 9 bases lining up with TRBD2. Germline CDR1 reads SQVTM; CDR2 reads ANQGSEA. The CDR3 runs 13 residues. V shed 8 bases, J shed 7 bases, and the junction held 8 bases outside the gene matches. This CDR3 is CSISGSQDGELFF. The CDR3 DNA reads TGCAGCATTAGCGGGAGTCAGGACGGGGAGCTGTTTTTT.

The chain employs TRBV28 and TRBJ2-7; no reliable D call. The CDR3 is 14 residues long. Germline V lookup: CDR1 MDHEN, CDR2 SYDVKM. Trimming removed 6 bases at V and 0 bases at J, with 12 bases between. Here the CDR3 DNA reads TGTGCCAGCAGCCCCCCAGGAAACTCCTACGAGCAGTACTTC. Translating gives CASSPPGNSYEQYF.

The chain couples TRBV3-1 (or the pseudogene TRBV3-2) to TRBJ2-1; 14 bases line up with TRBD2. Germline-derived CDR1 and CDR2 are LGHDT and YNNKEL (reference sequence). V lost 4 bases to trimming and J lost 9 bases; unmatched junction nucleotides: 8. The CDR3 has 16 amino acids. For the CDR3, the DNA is TGTGCCAGCAGCCCACAACCGGGACTAGCGGGGGTTGAGCAGTTCTTC. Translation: CASSPQPGLAGVEQFF.

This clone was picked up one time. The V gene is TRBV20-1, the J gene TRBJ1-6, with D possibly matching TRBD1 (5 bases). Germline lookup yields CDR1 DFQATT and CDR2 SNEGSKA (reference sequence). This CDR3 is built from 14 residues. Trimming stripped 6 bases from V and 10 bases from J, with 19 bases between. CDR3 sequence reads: CSASRAGPFSPLHF. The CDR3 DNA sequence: TGCAGTGCAAGTAGGGCAGGGCCTTTCTCACCCCTCCACTTT.

The CDR3 loop is CASSIRSPTSSYNSPLHF. CDR3 sequence (DNA): TGTGCCAGTAGTATAAGATCTCCTACGAGCTCCTATAATTCACCCCTCCACTTT. J is TRBJ1-6 and V is TRBV19; no firm D call. V lost 2 bases, J lost 0 bases, and 14 bases lay in between. Per germline, CDR1 LNHDA and CDR2 SQIVND (reference sequence). The CDR3 consists of 18 residues.

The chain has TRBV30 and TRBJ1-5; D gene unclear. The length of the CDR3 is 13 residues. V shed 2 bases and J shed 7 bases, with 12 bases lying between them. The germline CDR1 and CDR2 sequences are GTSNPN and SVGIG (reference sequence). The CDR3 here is CAWSLGRTQPQHF. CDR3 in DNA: TGTGCCTGGAGTCTGGGCAGAACGCAGCCCCAGCATTTT.

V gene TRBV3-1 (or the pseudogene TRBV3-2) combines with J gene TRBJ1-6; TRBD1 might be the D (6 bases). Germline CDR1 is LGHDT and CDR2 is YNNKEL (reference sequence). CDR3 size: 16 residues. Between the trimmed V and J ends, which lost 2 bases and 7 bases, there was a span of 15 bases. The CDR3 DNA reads TGTGCCAGCAGCCAATTTCCAGGGGTGGGGAATTCACCCCTCCACTTT. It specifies CASSQFPGVGNSPLHF.

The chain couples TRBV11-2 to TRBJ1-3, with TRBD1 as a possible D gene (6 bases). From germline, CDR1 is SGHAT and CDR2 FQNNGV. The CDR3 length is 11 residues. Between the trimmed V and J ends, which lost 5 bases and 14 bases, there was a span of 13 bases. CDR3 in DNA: TGTGCCAGCAGCCACCGGGACATCGTATATTTT. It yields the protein CASSHRDIVYF. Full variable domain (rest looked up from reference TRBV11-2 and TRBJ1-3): EAGVAQSPRYKIIEKRQSVAFWCNPISGHATLYWYQQILGQGPKLLIQFQNNGVVDDSQLPKDRFSAERLKGVDSTLKIQPAKLEDSAVYLCASSHRDIVYFGEGSWLTVV.

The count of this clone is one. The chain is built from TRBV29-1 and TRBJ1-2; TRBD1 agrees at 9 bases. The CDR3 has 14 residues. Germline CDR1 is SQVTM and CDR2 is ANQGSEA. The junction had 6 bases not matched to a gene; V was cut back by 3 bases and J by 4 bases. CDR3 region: CSVEGDRDLYGYTF. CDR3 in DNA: TGCAGCGTTGAGGGGGACAGGGACCTCTATGGCTACACCTTC.

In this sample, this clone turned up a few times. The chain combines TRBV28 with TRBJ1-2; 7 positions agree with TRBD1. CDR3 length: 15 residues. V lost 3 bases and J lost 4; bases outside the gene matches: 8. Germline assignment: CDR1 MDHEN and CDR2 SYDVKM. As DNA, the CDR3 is TGTGCCAGCAGTTTCGGCCAAACAGGGGTCTATGGCTACACCTTC. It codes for CASSFGQTGVYGYTF.

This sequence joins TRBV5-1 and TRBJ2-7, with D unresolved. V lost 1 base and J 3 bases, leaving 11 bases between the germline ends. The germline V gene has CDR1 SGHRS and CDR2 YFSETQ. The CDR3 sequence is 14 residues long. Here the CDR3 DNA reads TGCGCCAGCAGCTTGCAGCTAGGAAACTACGAGCAGTACTTC. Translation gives CASSLQLGNYEQYF.

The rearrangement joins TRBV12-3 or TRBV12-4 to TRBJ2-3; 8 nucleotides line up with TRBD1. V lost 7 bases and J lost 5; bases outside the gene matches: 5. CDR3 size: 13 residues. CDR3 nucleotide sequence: TGTGCCAGCAATCAGGGGGCGGGAGATACGCAGTATTTT. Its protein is CASNQGAGDTQYF.